Below, 23 T cell receptor beta chains from the same sample are listed, as sequenced in a study of STAT5B mutations in CD4+ large granular lymphocyte leukemia. The table came from immunoSEQ multiplex PCR; TCRdb's copy has only in-frame clones and leaves some out. The sample contains some 33,000 clones, approximately 74% of which appear only once. Sequences were obtained from CD4+ T cells from blood buffy coats. The receptors derive from a human donor in good health.

The chain is built from TRBV6-6 and TRBJ1-5, with D hard to call. Trimming removed 5 bases from V and 0 bases from J, with 11 bases in between. The CDR3 consists of 15 residues. Germline V gives CDR1 MNHNY, CDR2 SVGAGI (reference sequence). In nucleotides, the CDR3 is TGTGCCAGCAGTCGCCTAAGGAATAGCAATCAGCCCCAGCATTTT. This translates into CASSRLRNSNQPQHF.

The CDR3 nucleotides are TGTGCCAGCAGCCTTTGGGACTTCACCGGGGAGCTGTTTTTT. It codes for CASSLWDFTGELFF. The rearrangement uses TRBV11-3 and TRBJ2-2, with D perhaps TRBD2 (6 bases). V lost 5 bases to trimming and J lost 4 bases, with 11 bases between them. This CDR3 has 14 residues. The germline V gene encodes CDR1 SGHNT and CDR2 YENEEA.

V usage is TRBV18 and J usage is TRBJ1-2, with D hard to call. Germline CDR1 reads KGHSH; CDR2 reads LQKENI. The CDR3 sequence is 12 residues long. V was shortened by 3 bases and J by 10 bases, with 12 bases between the two germline ends. The CDR3 is CASSPGLPLYTF. The CDR3 nucleotides read TGTGCCAGCTCACCCGGGCTACCTCTCTACACCTTC.

The chain employs TRBV27 and TRBJ1-2; tentatively, D is TRBD1 (6 bases). This CDR3 is 13 amino acids long. The V gene's germline CDR1 is MNHEY and CDR2 SMNVEV (reference sequence). Trimming cost V 5 bases and J 7 bases, with 14 bases left between them. In DNA, the CDR3 is TGTGCCAGCAGTCCACGGGGGGCGCGTGGCTACACCTTC. This translates into CASSPRGARGYTF.

CDR3 DNA sequence: TGTGCCAGCAGCCAAGACTCCGGGGGGGTAGCGGGATATTACGAGCAGTACTTC. This sequence encodes CASSQDSGGVAGYYEQYF. The chain links TRBV14 to TRBJ2-7; 8 bases agree with TRBD2. The germline V gene has CDR1 SGHDN and CDR2 FVKESK. The CDR3 sequence is 18 residues long. Losses at the gene ends were 0 bases for V and 4 bases for J; bases not matched to a gene: 14.

The chain has TRBV29-1 and TRBJ2-5; 7 bases align to TRBD2. The CDR3 totals 14 residues. The V and J ends lost 2 bases and 2 bases, in that order; junction bases with no gene match: 5. Germline CDR1 and CDR2: SQVTM and ANQGSEA. The CDR3 DNA sequence: TGCAGCGTTGAAAAGCGACTAGCACAAGAGACCCAGTACTTC. It yields the protein CSVEKRLAQETQYF.

The V and J genes are TRBV5-6 and TRBJ1-1; perhaps TRBD1 as D (6 bases). The CDR3 consists of 14 residues. Trimming shortened V by 5 bases and J by 2 bases, and 13 bases separated the two germline ends. Germline CDR1 and CDR2: SGHDT and YYEEEE. The CDR3 is CASSWGLSNTEAFF. CDR3 coding DNA: TGTGCCAGCAGTTGGGGGCTAAGCAACACTGAAGCTTTCTTT.

With regard to this clone: Germline is not matched at one junction end, which may reflect a read error. This rearrangement joins TRBV6-5 to TRBJ2-7; tentatively, D is TRBD2 (7 bases). CDR1 MNHEY and CDR2 SVGAGI come from the germline V gene. This CDR3 is 13 amino acids long. CDR3 region: CACRREGDHEQYF. The DNA for the CDR3 is TGCGCCTGCCGCAGGGAGGGGGACCACGAGCAGTACTTC.

The chain links TRBV6-1 to TRBJ2-5, with a tentative D call TRBD2 (5 bases). The V end was cut by 2 bases, the J end by 2 bases, with 12 bases between. The CDR3 consists of 15 residues. Germline CDR1 is MNHNS and CDR2 is SASEGT. This CDR3 is CASSENSSPQETQYF. CDR3 DNA sequence: TGTGCCAGCAGTGAAAATTCTAGCCCTCAAGAGACCCAGTACTTC.

The chain employs TRBV11-1 and TRBJ2-1, with TRBD2 identical over 12 bases. The V and J ends lost 0 bases and 8 bases, in that order; junction bases with no gene match: 11. The germline V gene has CDR1 SGHAT and CDR2 FQDESV (reference sequence). The CDR3 is 18 amino acids. CDR3 bases: TGTGCCAGCAGCTTAGCGGGATCTACTAGCGGGAGGATCGATGAGCAGTTCTTC. As protein: CASSLAGSTSGRIDEQFF.

This clone was detected only a few times. The V call is TRBV4-1, the J call TRBJ1-1; 7 bases align to TRBD1. Unmatched junction bases numbered 10, after V lost 4 bases and J lost 5 bases. Germline V lookup: CDR1 MGHRA, CDR2 YSYEKL. The CDR3 runs 15 residues. This CDR3 reads CASSPYAGGRTEAFF. Here the CDR3 DNA reads TGCGCCAGCAGCCCCTACGCAGGGGGAAGAACTGAAGCTTTCTTT.

This rearrangement joins TRBV19 to TRBJ2-7; D tentatively fits TRBD1 or TRBD2 (5 bases each). Per germline, CDR1 LNHDA and CDR2 SQIVND (reference sequence). CDR3 length: 17 amino acids. The V end lost 3 bases, the J end lost 7 bases, and 25 bases lay between the germline ends. CDR3 region: CASSMGPLGVGVKEQYF. CDR3 nucleotides: TGTGCCAGTAGTATGGGACCTCTCGGCGTGGGGGTCAAGGAGCAGTACTTC.

The chain recombines TRBV29-1 with TRBJ1-1; D possibly corresponds to TRBD1 (5 bases). The CDR3 runs 12 residues. Per germline, CDR1 SQVTM and CDR2 ANQGSEA. V lost 4 bases and J 4 bases, leaving 10 bases between the germline ends. CDR3 region: CSVVWQGTEAFF. The DNA for the CDR3 is TGCAGCGTTGTATGGCAGGGCACTGAAGCTTTCTTT. Full variable domain (missing parts from reference TRBV29-1 and TRBJ1-1): SAVISQKPSRDICQRGTSLTIQCQVDSQVTMMFWYRQQPGQSLTLIATANQGSEATYESGFVIDKFPISRPNLTFSTLTVSNMSPEDSSIYLCSVVWQGTEAFFGQGTRLTVV.

The rearrangement links TRBV5-6 to TRBJ2-7, with D hard to call. The CDR3 consists of 17 residues. Per the germline V gene, CDR1 is SGHDT and CDR2 is YYEEEE. V gave up 5 bases and J gave up 2 bases, with 23 bases separating them. CDR3 coding DNA: TGTGCCAGCAGTCAGTGGTCGGGCCTCAATACCCCCTACGAGCAGTACTTC. It encodes CASSQWSGLNTPYEQYF. Full variable domain (missing parts from reference TRBV5-6 and TRBJ2-7): DAGVTQSPTHLIKTRGQQVTLRCSPKSGHDTVSWYQQALGQGPQFIFQYYEEEERQRGNFPDRFSGHQFPNYSSELNVNALLLGDSALYLCASSQWSGLNTPYEQYFGPGTRLTVT.

The genes are TRBV9 and TRBJ1-2, with D tentatively TRBD1 (5 bases). Per germline, CDR1 SGDLS and CDR2 YYNGEE. This CDR3 has 15 amino acids. The V gene lost 0 bases and the J gene lost 7 bases, with 16 bases spanning the gap. CDR3: CASSVGGLTGGGYTF. CDR3 nucleotides: TGTGCCAGCAGCGTAGGGGGACTCACCGGGGGTGGCTACACCTTC.

The chain couples TRBV2 to TRBJ1-1; D may be TRBD1 (5 bases). Germline-derived CDR1 and CDR2 are SNHLY and FYNNEI. V lost 5 bases and J 0 bases, leaving 13 bases between the germline ends. CDR3 size: 15 residues. The CDR3 protein is CASSRDGVMNTEAFF. For the CDR3, the DNA is TGTGCCAGCAGTAGGGACGGGGTAATGAACACTGAAGCTTTCTTT.

The chain is built from TRBV27 and TRBJ1-3; 10 positions agree with TRBD1. Germline CDR1 MNHEY, CDR2 SMNVEV (reference sequence). The CDR3 spans 15 residues. V shed 5 bases, J shed 2 bases, and the junction held 3 bases outside the gene matches. CDR3 amino acids: CASSRQGATGNTIYF. As DNA, the CDR3 is TGTGCCAGCAGTCGACAGGGGGCGACTGGAAACACCATATATTTT.

The V and J genes are TRBV11-2 and TRBJ2-2; 7 nucleotides line up with TRBD1. Trimming cost V 7 bases and J 0 bases; bases outside gene matches: 11. The CDR3 consists of 17 residues. Germline V gene lookup returns CDR1 SGHAT and CDR2 FQNNGV. CDR3 bases: TGTGCCAGCACCAGAACAGGGGTCGTCTCGAACACCGGGGAGCTGTTTTTT. Translating it yields CASTRTGVVSNTGELFF. Complete variable domain (other parts from reference TRBV11-2 and TRBJ2-2): EAGVAQSPRYKIIEKRQSVAFWCNPISGHATLYWYQQILGQGPKLLIQFQNNGVVDDSQLPKDRFSAERLKGVDSTLKIQPAKLEDSAVYLCASTRTGVVSNTGELFFGEGSRLTVL.

The J gene is TRBJ1-4, the V gene TRBV6-1; D gene ambiguous. Germline CDR1 reads MNHNS; CDR2 reads SASEGT. The CDR3 spans 15 residues. V gave up 4 bases and J gave up 3 bases, with 12 bases separating them. The CDR3 sequence is CASSGVNLANEKLFF. Written as DNA, the CDR3 is TGTGCCAGCAGTGGGGTAAACTTGGCTAATGAAAAACTGTTTTTT.

The chain is built from TRBV28 and TRBJ2-7; D remains ambiguous. This CDR3 has 14 amino acids. V lost 5 bases and J 4 bases, leaving 15 bases between the germline ends. Germline CDR1 reads MDHEN; CDR2 reads SYDVKM. The CDR3 region is CASSPPRTWYEQYF. CDR3 nucleotides: TGTGCCAGCAGTCCCCCTCGGACGTGGTACGAGCAGTACTTC.

A few counts support this clone. This chain joins TRBV6-6 and TRBJ1-5, with a tentative D call TRBD1 (5 bases). From germline, CDR1 is MNHNY and CDR2 SVGAGI (reference sequence). The V and J ends lost 2 bases and 3 bases respectively, with 14 bases between them. The CDR3 contains 16 residues. The CDR3 sequence is CASSYGWGRNNQPQHF. Written as DNA, the CDR3 is TGTGCCAGCAGTTACGGTTGGGGACGGAACAATCAGCCCCAGCATTTT.

V and J are TRBV29-1 and TRBJ2-6; 8 bases match TRBD1. Germline V lookup: CDR1 SQVTM, CDR2 ANQGSEA. V shed 6 bases, J shed 12 bases, and the junction held 7 bases outside the gene matches. CDR3 length: 12 residues. CDR3 sequence (DNA): TGCAGCGTCCGTAAGGGGACAGGCGTCCTGACTTTC. This gives the protein CSVRKGTGVLTF.

The rearrangement joins TRBV29-1 to TRBJ2-5; D is undetermined. The J call is in doubt because the DNA end fits TRBJ2-7 better. Germline V gene lookup returns CDR1 SQVTM and CDR2 ANQGSEA. This CDR3 is built from 13 residues. In DNA form, the CDR3 reads TGCAGCGTTGAAGGTTGGGGCTCCTACGAGCAGTACTTC. Encoded protein: CSVEGWGSYEQYF.